This T cell receptor beta chain originates from a study of blood T cell repertoires in COVID-19. Turning to the study itself: The study drew acute and convalescent COVID-19 samples from the United States, Italy and Spain.

Germline loops: CDR1 SGHRS, CDR2 YFSETQ. CDR3 length equals 16 residues. The J segment lost 4 bases and the V segment lost 0 bases, leaving 6 bases of the junction unmatched. The authors' processing: The authors estimated nucleated cell counts from reference gene primer amplification. Sequencing was performed with immunoSEQ multiplex PCR; in TCRdb, only in-frame clones are kept and a portion is missing. V, J and clone size are those of that table, while D and trimming were read from the DNA. Among about 100,000 clones, roughly nine tenths were seen once, and the ten largest hold around 7.2%. Sequencing used peripheral blood. This clonotype was obtained from a man aged 30 to 45 in a cohort sampled during active COVID-19. The chain employs TRBV5-1 and TRBJ1-4; the match to TRBD1 covers 7 bases. The CDR3 DNA follows: TGCGCCAGCAGCTTGGGACAGGGATATATTAATGAAAAACTGTTTTTT. This sequence encodes CASSLGQGYINEKLFF.